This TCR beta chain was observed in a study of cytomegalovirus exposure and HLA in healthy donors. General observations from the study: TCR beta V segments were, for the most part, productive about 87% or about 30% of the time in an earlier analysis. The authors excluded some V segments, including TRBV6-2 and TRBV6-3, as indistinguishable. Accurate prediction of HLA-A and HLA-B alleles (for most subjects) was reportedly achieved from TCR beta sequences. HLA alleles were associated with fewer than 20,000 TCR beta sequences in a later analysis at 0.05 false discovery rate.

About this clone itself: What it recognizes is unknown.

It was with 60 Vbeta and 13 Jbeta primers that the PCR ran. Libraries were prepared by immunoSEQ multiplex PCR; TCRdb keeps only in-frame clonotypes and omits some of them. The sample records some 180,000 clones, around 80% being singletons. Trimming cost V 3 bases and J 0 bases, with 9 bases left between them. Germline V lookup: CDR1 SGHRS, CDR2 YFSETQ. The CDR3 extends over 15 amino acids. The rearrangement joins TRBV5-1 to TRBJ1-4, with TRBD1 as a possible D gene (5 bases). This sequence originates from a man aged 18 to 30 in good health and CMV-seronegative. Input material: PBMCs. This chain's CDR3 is CASSWSGATNEKLFF. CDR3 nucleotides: TGCGCCAGCAGCTGGTCGGGGGCAACTAATGAAAAACTGTTTTTT.